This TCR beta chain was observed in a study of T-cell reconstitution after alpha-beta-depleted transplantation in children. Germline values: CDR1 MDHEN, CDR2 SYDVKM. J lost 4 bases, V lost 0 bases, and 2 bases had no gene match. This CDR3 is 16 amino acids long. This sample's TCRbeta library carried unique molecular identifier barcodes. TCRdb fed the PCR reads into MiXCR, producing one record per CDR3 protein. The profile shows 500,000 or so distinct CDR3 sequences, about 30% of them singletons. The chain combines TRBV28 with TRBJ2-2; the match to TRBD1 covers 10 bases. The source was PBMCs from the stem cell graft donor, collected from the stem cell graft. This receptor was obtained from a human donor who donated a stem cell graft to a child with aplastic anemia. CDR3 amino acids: CASSLWGTGVTGELFF. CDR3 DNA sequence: TGTGCCAGCAGTTTATGGGGGACAGGGGTCACCGGGGAGCTGTTTTTT.